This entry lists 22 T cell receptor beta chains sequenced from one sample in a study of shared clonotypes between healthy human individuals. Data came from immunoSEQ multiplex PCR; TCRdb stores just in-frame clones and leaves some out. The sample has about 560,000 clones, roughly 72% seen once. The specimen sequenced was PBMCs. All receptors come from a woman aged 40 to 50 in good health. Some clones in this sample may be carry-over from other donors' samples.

CDR3 protein: CASSLPQGTNEKLFF. CDR3 nucleotides: TGTGCCAGCAGTCTCCCTCAGGGTACTAATGAAAAACTGTTTTTT. This sequence joins TRBV28 and TRBJ1-4; a possible D gene is TRBD1 (5 bases). The CDR3 extends over 15 amino acids. Trimming pared 5 bases from V and 2 bases from J, leaving 12 bases between. The germline V gene encodes CDR1 MDHEN and CDR2 SYDVKM.

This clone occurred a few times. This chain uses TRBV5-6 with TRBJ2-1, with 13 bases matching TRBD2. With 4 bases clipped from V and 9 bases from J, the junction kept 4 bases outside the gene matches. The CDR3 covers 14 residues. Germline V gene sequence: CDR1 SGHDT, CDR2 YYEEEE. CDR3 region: CASSQGLAGIEQFF. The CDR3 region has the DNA TGTGCCAGCAGCCAGGGACTAGCGGGAATTGAGCAGTTCTTC.

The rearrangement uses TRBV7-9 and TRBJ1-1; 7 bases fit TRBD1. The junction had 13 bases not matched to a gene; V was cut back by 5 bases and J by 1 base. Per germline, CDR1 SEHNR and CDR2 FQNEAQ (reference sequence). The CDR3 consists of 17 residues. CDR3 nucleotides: TGTGCCAGCAGCCCAATCGAGGGGGCAGTGACGAACACTGAAGCTTTCTTT. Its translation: CASSPIEGAVTNTEAFF.

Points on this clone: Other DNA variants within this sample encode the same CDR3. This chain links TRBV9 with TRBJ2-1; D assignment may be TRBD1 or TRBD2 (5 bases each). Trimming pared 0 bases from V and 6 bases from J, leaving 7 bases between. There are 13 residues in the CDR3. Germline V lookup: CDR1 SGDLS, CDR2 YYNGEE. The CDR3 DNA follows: TGTGCCAGCAGCGTAGCTGGGGGCAATGAGCAGTTCTTC. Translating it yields CASSVAGGNEQFF.

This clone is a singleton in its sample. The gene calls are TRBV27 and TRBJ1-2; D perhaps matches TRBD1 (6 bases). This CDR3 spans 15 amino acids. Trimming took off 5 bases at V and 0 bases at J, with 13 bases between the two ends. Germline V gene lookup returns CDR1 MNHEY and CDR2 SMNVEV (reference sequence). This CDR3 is CASSTVGGANYGYTF. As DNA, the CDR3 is TGTGCCAGCAGTACTGTAGGGGGAGCTAACTATGGCTACACCTTC.

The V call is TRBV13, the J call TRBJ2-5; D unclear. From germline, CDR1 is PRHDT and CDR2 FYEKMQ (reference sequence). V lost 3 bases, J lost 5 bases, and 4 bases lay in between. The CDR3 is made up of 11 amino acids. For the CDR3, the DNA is TGTGCCAGCAGCTTCGGCGAGACCCAGTACTTC. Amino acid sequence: CASSFGETQYF.

The CDR3 loop is CASSRGHSTDTQYF. CDR3 DNA: TGTGCCAGCAGCCGTGGACATAGCACAGATACGCAGTATTTT. This rearrangement joins TRBV7-3 to TRBJ2-3; TRBD1 might be the D (5 bases). V gave up 5 bases and J gave up 0 bases, with 9 bases separating them. Germline CDR1 and CDR2: SGHTA and FQGTGA. The CDR3 runs 14 residues.

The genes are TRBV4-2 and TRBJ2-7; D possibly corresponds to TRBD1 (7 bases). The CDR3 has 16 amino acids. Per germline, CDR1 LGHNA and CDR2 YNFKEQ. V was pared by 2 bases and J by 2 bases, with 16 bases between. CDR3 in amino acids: CASSQPGGSGPYEQYF. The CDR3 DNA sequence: TGTGCCAGCAGCCAACCAGGGGGGAGCGGGCCCTACGAGCAGTACTTC.

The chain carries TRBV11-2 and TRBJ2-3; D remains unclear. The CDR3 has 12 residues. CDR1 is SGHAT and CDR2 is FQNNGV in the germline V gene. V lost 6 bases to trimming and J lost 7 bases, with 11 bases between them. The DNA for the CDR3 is TGTGCCAGCAGTAACCCACGAAATACGCAGTATTTT. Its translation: CASSNPRNTQYF.

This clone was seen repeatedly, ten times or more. CDR3 loop: CASSSPVGQTQYF. DNA of the CDR3: TGTGCCAGCAGCTCCCCAGTCGGGCAGACCCAGTACTTC. The genes are TRBV7-2 and TRBJ2-5; no reliable D call. This CDR3 is 13 amino acids long. Germline V gene data show CDR1 as SGHTA and CDR2 as FQGNSA. V lost 4 bases to trimming and J lost 6 bases, with 12 bases between them.

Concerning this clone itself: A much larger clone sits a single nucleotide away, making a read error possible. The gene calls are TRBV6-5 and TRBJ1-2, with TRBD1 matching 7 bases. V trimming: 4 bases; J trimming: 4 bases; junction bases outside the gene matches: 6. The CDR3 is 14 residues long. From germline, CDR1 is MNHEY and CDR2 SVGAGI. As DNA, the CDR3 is TGTGCCAGCAGTTCTATAGACAGGGTCTATGGCTACACCTTC. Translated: CASSSIDRVYGYTF.

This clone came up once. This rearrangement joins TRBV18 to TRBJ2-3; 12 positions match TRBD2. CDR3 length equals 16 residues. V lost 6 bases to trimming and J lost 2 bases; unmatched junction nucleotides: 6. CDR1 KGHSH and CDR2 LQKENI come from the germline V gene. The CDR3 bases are TGTGCCAGCTCCCTAGCGGGAGGGCCTATCACAGATACGCAGTATTTT. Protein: CASSLAGGPITDTQYF. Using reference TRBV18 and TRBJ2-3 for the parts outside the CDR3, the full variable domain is NAGVMQNPRHLVRRRGQEARLRCSPMKGHSHVYWYRQLPEEGLKFMVYLQKENIIDESGMPKERFSAEFPKEGPSILRIQQVVRGDSAAYFCASSLAGGPITDTQYFGPGTRLTVL.

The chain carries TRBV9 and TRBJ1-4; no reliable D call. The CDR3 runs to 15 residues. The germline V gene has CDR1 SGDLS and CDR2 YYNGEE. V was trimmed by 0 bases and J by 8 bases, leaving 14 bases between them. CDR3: CASSVVGQEGEKLFF. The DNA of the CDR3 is TGTGCCAGCAGCGTAGTCGGGCAGGAGGGAGAAAAACTGTTTTTT.

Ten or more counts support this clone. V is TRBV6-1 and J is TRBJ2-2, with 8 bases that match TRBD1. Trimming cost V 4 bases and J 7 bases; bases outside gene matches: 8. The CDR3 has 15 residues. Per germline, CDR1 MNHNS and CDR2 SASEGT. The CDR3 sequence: CASSGMTGDVGELFF. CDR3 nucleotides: TGTGCCAGCAGTGGGATGACAGGGGACGTCGGGGAGCTGTTTTTT.

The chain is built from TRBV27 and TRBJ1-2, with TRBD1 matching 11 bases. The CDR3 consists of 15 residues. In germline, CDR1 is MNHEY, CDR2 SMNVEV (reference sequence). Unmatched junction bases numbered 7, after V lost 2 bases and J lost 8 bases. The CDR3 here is CASSLAGQGAGGYTF. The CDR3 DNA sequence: TGTGCCAGCAGTTTAGCAGGACAGGGGGCGGGGGGCTACACCTTC.

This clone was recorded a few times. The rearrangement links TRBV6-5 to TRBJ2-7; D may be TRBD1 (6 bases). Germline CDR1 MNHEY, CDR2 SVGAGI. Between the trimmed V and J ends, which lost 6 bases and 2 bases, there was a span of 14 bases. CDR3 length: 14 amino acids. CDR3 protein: CASRGAGRTYEQYF. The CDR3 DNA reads TGTGCCAGCAGGGGGGCCGGACGTACCTACGAGCAGTACTTC.

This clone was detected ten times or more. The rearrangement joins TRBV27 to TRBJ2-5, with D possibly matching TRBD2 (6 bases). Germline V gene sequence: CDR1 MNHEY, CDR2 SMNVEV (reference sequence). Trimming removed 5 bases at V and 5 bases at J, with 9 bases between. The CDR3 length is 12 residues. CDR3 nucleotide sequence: TGTGCCAGCAGTCCGCGGGGCGAGACCCAGTACTTC. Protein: CASSPRGETQYF.

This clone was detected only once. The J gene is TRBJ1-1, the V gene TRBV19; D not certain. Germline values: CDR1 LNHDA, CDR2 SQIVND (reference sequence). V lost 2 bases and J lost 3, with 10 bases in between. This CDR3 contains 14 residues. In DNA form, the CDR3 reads TGTGCCAGTAGTATATATGGCAGGTACACTGAAGCTTTCTTT. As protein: CASSIYGRYTEAFF.

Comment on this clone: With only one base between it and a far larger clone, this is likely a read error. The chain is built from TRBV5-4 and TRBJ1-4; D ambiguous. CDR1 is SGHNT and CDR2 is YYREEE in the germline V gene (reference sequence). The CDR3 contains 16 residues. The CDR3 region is CAGSLAPAKMNEKLFF. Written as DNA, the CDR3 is TGTGCCGGCAGCTTGGCCCCCGCGAAGATGAATGAAAAACTGTTTTTT.

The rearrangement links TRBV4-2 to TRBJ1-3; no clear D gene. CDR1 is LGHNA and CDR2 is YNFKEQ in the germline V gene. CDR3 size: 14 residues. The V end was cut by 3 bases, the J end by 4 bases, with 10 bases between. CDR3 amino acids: CASSQAEGGNTIYF. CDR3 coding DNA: TGTGCCAGCAGCCAGGCGGAGGGAGGAAACACCATATATTTT.

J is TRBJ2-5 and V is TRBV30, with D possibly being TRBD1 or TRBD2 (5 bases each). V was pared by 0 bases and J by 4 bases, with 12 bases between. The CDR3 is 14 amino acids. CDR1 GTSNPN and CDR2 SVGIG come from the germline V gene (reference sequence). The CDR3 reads CAWSVGGTRETQYF. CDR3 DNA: TGTGCCTGGAGTGTAGGTGGGACCAGAGAGACCCAGTACTTC.

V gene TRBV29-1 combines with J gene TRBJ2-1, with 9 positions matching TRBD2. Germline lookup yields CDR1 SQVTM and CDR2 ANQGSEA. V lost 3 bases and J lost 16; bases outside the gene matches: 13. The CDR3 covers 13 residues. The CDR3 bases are TGCAGCGTTGAGAGGACTAGCGCTCCGAACAACTTCTTC. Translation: CSVERTSAPNNFF.